A selection of T cell receptor beta chains follows, all from one sample in a study of blood T cell repertoires in COVID-19. Data came from immunoSEQ multiplex PCR; TCRdb stores just in-frame clones and leaves some out. The sample includes roughly 240,000 clones, 82% of them seen just once. The sequencing sample was made of peripheral blood. These receptors originate from a woman aged 70-85 years with acute or convalescent COVID-19. CDR3s include the opening cysteine and the closing phenylalanine or tryptophan.

TRBJ1-6	TRBV7-9	CASSVQGANYNSPLHF
TRBJ2-7	TRBV9	CASSTQSGVGEQYF
TRBJ1-6	TRBV11-3	CASSLGQGASSPLHF
TRBJ2-5	TRBV30	CAWSLQGGDQYF
TRBJ1-1	TRBV5-5	CASSSGQLVTEAFF
TRBJ2-7	TRBV7-2	CASSPRQSYEQYF
TRBJ1-2	TRBV21-1	CASSNDGQGYGYTF
TRBJ1-2	TRBV5-1	CASSMTGTVTDYGYTF
TRBJ1-1	TRBV5-6	CASSRGTANTEAFF
TRBJ2-7	TRBV28	CASSSSGVTYEQYF
TRBJ1-1	TRBV6-4	CASSDFAMRQGADTEAFF
TRBJ2-7	TRBV28	CASVGGQTYEQYF
TRBJ2-2	TRBV5-4	CASSKTGVPNTGELFF
TRBJ1-2	TRBV30	CAWSVGTGAGYTF
TRBJ2-1	TRBV5-1	CASSLDPSGDEQFF
TRBJ1-3	TRBV28	CASSLGHAGNTIYF
TRBJ2-2	TRBV4-3	CASSQESRTNTGELFF
TRBJ1-1	TRBV19	CASKTGGAGKTPEAFF
TRBJ2-3	TRBV29-1	CSVEAGTPTDTQYF
TRBJ2-2	TRBV5-1	CASSLAAGTANTGELFF
TRBJ1-5	TRBV10-3	CAISDPPGGGQPQHF
TRBJ1-3	TRBV14	CASSLGQGYGNTIYF
TRBJ2-7	TRBV2	CASSRDRGNYEQYF
TRBJ2-3	TRBV7-2	CASTPGGASTDTQYF
TRBJ2-1	TRBV7-9	CASSPRDFSYNEQFF